This TCR beta chain was profiled in a study of T cells in Graves' hyperthyroidism and ophthalmopathy (dated by TCRdb to 2018 to 2020). The study in broad terms: Peripheral blood was collected at initial diagnosis, before any treatment. Prospective prediction of ophthalmopathy was tested in an independent validation cohort of 18 hyperthyroidism patients and some 17 patients who later progressed to ophthalmopathy. The 95 to 100 discovery patients were randomly divided into training and test sets at a 7:3 ratio. A discovery cohort of about a hundred patients, about 40 with Graves' ophthalmopathy and over 55 with stable Graves' hyperthyroidism, was used to find distinguishing TCR V-J signatures. The paper describes TCR Vbeta CDR3 sequencing of about 140 peripheral blood samples, made up of fewer than 50 ophthalmopathy patients, roughly 72 hyperthyroidism patients and some 17 progressor patients. The study also compared thyroid tissue and blood T-cell repertoires from about six Graves' hyperthyroidism patients. Following sampling, methimazole starting at 30 mg daily was given to hyperthyroidism patients, and high-dose intravenous methylprednisolone was given to ophthalmopathy patients. Broad study findings and their caveats: A 13 V-J signature model separated ophthalmopathy from stable hyperthyroidism, with 87.88% sensitivity and about 81% specificity in cross-validation and 80%/75% in testing. Sample size was not statistically predetermined, and investigators were not blinded to group allocation. Blood samples also contained most of the expanded thyroid clonotypes (frequency above 0.001), which suggests that blood repertoires may reflect thyroid immune responses. In validation, progression to ophthalmopathy was predicted by the model with more than 65% sensitivity and around 76% specificity, a median of around 5.9 months before onset.

This clonotype was counted ten times or more. This clone's antigen is unknown. Within one base of it there is no much larger clone, and no base qualities were kept. The TCR beta CDR3 regions were amplified from the RNA transcripts. The TCR CDR3 was subjected to a first round of RT-PCR using the HTBI primer set and the Qiagen OneStep RT-PCR kit. A second multiplex PCR round built the libraries, followed by size selection and purification. The libraries were sequenced on an Illumina HiSeq2000 using paired-end 100 bp reads. The paper's data handling went like this. SOAPnuke was used to process the raw data, throwing out any read that contained adapters or uncalled bases, had a mean Phred below 15, or lacked an exact constant-primer or identifier match. High-quality paired reads were merged using COPE v1.2.5, and each unique nucleotide sequence was defined as a clonotype. Clonotypes were aligned to IMGT TRBV, TRBD and TRBJ reference segments using MiTCR v1.1. Only V-J combinations with frequency above 0.0001, covering 99% to 99.2% of repertoires, were analysed. A TCS score was defined as the ratio between F50 (clonal expansion) and ExV (chaos), using BLOSUM62-based TCRdist between CDR3 peptides within each V-J. Welch's t-statistics and random forest reduced around 550 V-J features to roughly 13, which were used in a naive Bayes classifier (R e1071). The public sequencing data were trimmed at Q25 with fastp and processed into clonotypes with MiXCR by TCRdb, which kept only in-frame beta chains. Rows with one shared CDR3 protein collapse into an entry with the most common genes and DNA. TCRdb, not the original authors, processed these V and J calls. This sample comprises about 710,000 distinct CDR3 sequences, roughly 15% of them detected only once. The top ten clonotypes cover around 8% of the sample.

After removal of 0 bases from V and 1 base from J, the junction retains 3 bases not matched to a gene. The CDR3 spans 17 residues, from the cysteine through the phenylalanine. Only the CDR3 part of the read is kept: 51 bases, read in frame from the first base. The germline V gene supplies CDR1 KGHDR and CDR2 SFDVKD. Stable Graves' hyperthyroidism was defined as the absence of progression to ophthalmopathy over 18 months of follow-up. Hyperthyroidism patients were newly diagnosed, had a disease duration of under 2 months, and were aged 18 to 65 years. Any patient with an uncontrolled infection, another autoimmune disease, pregnancy or lactation was excluded. Diagnoses were based on clinical symptoms, serum thyroxine and TRAb, thyroid ultrasound and orbital computed tomography. PBMCs were isolated from about 10 ml of fresh peripheral blood by Ficoll-Paque density gradient centrifugation. Trizol reagent was used to extract total RNA, and RNA quality was then checked on an Agilent 2100 Bioanalyzer.

Sequencing used blood. This TCR was sampled from a man aged 18 to 29 with Graves' hyperthyroidism. In this chain, TRBV24-1 is recombined with TRBJ2-3, with TRBD2 identical over 10 junction bases. The DNA sequence is given as TGTGCCACCAGTGATTTGTCTAGCGGGAGTGGCACAGATACGCAGTATTTT. This sequence encodes CATSDLSSGSGTDTQYF.